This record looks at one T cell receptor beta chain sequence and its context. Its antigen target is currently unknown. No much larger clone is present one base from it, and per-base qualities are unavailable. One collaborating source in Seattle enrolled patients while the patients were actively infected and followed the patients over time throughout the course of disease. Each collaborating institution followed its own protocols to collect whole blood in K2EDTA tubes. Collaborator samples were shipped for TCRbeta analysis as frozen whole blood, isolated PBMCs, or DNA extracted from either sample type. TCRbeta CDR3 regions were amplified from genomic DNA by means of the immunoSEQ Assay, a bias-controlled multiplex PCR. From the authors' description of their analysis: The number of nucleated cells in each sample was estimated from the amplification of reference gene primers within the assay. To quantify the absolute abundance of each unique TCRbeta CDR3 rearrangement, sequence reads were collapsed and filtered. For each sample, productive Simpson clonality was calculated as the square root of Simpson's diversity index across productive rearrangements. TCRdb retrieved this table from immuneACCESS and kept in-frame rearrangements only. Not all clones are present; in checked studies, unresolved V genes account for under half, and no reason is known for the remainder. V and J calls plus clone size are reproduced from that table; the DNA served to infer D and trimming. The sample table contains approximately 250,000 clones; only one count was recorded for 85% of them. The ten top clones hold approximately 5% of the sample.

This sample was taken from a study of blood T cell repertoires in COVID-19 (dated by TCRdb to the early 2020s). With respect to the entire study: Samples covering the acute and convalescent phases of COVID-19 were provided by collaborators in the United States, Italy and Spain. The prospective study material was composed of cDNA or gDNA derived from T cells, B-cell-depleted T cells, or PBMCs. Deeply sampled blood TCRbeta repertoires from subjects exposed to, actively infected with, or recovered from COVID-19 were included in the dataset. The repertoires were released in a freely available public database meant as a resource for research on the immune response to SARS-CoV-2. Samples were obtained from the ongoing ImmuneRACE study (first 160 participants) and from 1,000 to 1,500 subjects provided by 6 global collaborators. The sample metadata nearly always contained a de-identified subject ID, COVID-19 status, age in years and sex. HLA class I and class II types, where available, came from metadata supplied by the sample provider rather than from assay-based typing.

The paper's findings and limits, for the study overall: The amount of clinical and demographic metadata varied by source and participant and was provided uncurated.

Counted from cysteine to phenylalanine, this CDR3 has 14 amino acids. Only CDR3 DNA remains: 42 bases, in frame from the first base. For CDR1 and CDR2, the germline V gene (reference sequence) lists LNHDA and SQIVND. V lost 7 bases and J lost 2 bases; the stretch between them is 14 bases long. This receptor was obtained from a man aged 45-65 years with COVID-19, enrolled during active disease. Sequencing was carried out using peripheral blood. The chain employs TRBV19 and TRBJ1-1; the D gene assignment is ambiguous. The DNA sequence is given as TGTGCCAGTAAGGATCGAGGCTCCAACACTGAAGCTTTCTTT. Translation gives CASKDRGSNTEAFF.